This record looks at one TCR beta chain sequence and its context. Its antigen is as yet unknown. This sample stems from a study of Ad26.COV2.S vaccination and SARS-CoV-2 variants. Whole-study results and caveats: Total T cell responses may have been underestimated by the TCR breadth and depth analyses.

Described treatment: 15 to 20 received Ad26.COV2.S at low or high dose, single or two shots; several received placebo; per-sample allocation not given. Following the first vaccine or placebo injection, samples were taken on day 63. The shot given was an Ad26 vector that makes Wuhan-strain SARS-CoV-2 spike. From germline, CDR1 is KGHSH and CDR2 LQKENI. Trimming took off 8 bases at V and 0 bases at J, with 15 bases between the two ends. The CDR3 totals 15 residues. Using immunoSEQ multiplex PCR, the repertoire was profiled, and TCRdb retains in-frame clones only, with some absent. The sample contains almost 400,000 clones, around nine tenths of which appear only once.

The chain carries TRBV18 and TRBJ2-3, with D perhaps TRBD1 (6 bases). This sample comprised peripheral blood, obtained in a trial of Ad26.COV2.S vaccine versus placebo. The clonotype originates from a person between 18 and 59 years old who received the Ad26.COV2.S COVID-19 vaccine or a placebo. The DNA of the CDR3 is TGTGCCAGCACGGTGTCGGGACACAGCACAGATACGCAGTATTTT. Its translation is CASTVSGHSTDTQYF.